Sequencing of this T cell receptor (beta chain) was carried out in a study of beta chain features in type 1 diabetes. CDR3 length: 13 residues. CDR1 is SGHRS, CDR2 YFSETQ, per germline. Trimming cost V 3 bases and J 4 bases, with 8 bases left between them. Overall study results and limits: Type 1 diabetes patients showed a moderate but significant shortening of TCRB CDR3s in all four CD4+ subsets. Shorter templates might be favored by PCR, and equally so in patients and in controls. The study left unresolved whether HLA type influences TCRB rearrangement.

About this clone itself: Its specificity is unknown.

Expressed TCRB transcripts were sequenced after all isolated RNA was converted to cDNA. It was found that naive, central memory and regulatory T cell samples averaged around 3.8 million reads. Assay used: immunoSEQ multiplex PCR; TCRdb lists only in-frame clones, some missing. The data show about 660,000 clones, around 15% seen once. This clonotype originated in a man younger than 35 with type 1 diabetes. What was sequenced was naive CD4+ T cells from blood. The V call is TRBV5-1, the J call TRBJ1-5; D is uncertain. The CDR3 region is CASSYGPNQPQHF. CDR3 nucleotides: TGCGCCAGCAGCTACGGACCAAATCAGCCCCAGCATTTT.